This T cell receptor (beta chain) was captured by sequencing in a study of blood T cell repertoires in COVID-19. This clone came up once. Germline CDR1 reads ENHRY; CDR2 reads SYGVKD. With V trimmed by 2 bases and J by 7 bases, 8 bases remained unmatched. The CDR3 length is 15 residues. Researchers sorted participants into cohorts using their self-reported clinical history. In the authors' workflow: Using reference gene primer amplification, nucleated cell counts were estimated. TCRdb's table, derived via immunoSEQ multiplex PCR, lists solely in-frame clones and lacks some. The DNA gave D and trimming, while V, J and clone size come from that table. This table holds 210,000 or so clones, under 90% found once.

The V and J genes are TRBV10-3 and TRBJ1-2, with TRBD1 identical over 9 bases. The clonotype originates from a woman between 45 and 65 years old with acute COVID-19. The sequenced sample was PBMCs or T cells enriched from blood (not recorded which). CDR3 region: CAISETGTGSGGYTF. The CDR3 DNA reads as TGTGCCATCAGTGAGACCGGGACAGGGTCCGGTGGCTACACCTTC.